The rows below give T cell receptor beta chains drawn from one sample of a study of OX40 agonist ivuxolimab in advanced cancers. TCRdb's table, derived via immunoSEQ multiplex PCR, lists solely in-frame clones and lacks some. Of 45,000 to 55,000 clones in the sample, about 83% were seen once. The sample was CD4+ or CD8+ T cells sorted from blood, taken in a trial of the OX40 agonist ivuxolimab. Receptor source: an adult with an advanced solid tumor such as melanoma, head and neck, liver or kidney cancer. Both conserved end residues are part of each CDR3. The order of the fields is D gene, J gene, V gene, clone size, CDR3 DNA, CDR3 protein. The D gene is left open where the match is weak. Rows may omit the clone size; those that give it use once, few, many or a size class.

d_gene: -
j_gene: TRBJ1-5
v_gene: TRBV27
abundance: -
CDR3nt: TGTGCCAGCAGTTTCTCCACGGGGGGCAATCAGCCCCAGCATTTT
CDR3aa: CASSFSTGGNQPQHF

d_gene: TRBD1
j_gene: TRBJ1-5
v_gene: TRBV19
abundance: -
CDR3nt: TGTGCCAGTAGTATAGGGACAGGGTATCAGCCCCAGCATTTT
CDR3aa: CASSIGTGYQPQHF

d_gene: -
j_gene: TRBJ1-3
v_gene: TRBV10-2
abundance: -
CDR3nt: TGCGCCAGCAGAATACAGGAATCTGGAAACACCATATATTTT
CDR3aa: CASRIQESGNTIYF

d_gene: TRBD1
j_gene: TRBJ2-5
v_gene: TRBV2
abundance: -
CDR3nt: TGTGCCAGCAGTGGAACAGGGGGTATCACGGAGACCCAGTACTTC
CDR3aa: CASSGTGGITETQYF

d_gene: -
j_gene: TRBJ2-3
v_gene: TRBV5-4
abundance: -
CDR3nt: TGTGCCAGCAGCTTGGCGCGGGGTGTCACAGATACGCAGTATTTT
CDR3aa: CASSLARGVTDTQYF

d_gene: TRBD2
j_gene: TRBJ2-7
v_gene: TRBV4-2
abundance: -
CDR3nt: TGTGCCAGCAGCCACAGGGAGGGATACGAGCAGTACTTC
CDR3aa: CASSHREGYEQYF

d_gene: TRBD2
j_gene: TRBJ2-1
v_gene: TRBV19
abundance: once
CDR3nt: TGTGCCAGTAGTATAGATCTGTCCGCGGGGGGGTACAATGAGCAGTTCTTC
CDR3aa: CASSIDLSAGGYNEQFF

d_gene: TRBD2
j_gene: TRBJ2-1
v_gene: TRBV5-1
abundance: -
CDR3nt: TGCGCCAGCAGCTTCGGGGGGAGCTCCTACAATGAGCAGTTCTTC
CDR3aa: CASSFGGSSYNEQFF

d_gene: -
j_gene: TRBJ1-2
v_gene: TRBV7-3
abundance: -
CDR3nt: TGTGCCAGCAGCTTAACCCCCGGAAAGGGGAATGGCTACACCTTC
CDR3aa: CASSLTPGKGNGYTF

d_gene: -
j_gene: TRBJ2-3
v_gene: TRBV9
abundance: -
CDR3nt: TGTGCCAGCAGCGTAGGGGTAGGCACAGATACGCAGTATTTT
CDR3aa: CASSVGVGTDTQYF

d_gene: -
j_gene: TRBJ1-4
v_gene: TRBV18
abundance: -
CDR3nt: TGTGCCAGCTCACCAGGGATTAATGAAAAACTGTTTTTT
CDR3aa: CASSPGINEKLFF

d_gene: -
j_gene: TRBJ2-7
v_gene: TRBV11-2
abundance: -
CDR3nt: TGTGCCAGCAGCTTAGACAGCTACGAGCAGTACTTC
CDR3aa: CASSLDSYEQYF

d_gene: -
j_gene: TRBJ2-7
v_gene: TRBV4-3
abundance: few
CDR3nt: TGCGCCAGCAGCCAGGGGGTGGGACGGGGTGCTTACGAGCAGTACTTC
CDR3aa: CASSQGVGRGAYEQYF

d_gene: -
j_gene: TRBJ2-3
v_gene: TRBV5-1
abundance: -
CDR3nt: TGCGCCAGCAGCCTTGCCCGCGGGAGCACAGATACGCAGTATTTT
CDR3aa: CASSLARGSTDTQYF

d_gene: -
j_gene: TRBJ2-7
v_gene: TRBV9
abundance: once
CDR3nt: TGTGCCAGCAGCGTAGGGCAGGGAGCCACCTACGAGCAGTACTTC
CDR3aa: CASSVGQGATYEQYF

d_gene: -
j_gene: TRBJ2-1
v_gene: TRBV11-1
abundance: few
CDR3nt: TGTGCCAGCAGCTTTTCTTTGGACCGGAACAATGAGCAGTTCTTC
CDR3aa: CASSFSLDRNNEQFF

d_gene: -
j_gene: TRBJ1-2
v_gene: TRBV18
abundance: few
CDR3nt: TGTGCCAGCCCCGAGGGAGGGCGGTTGGGCTATGGCTACACCTTC
CDR3aa: CASPEGGRLGYGYTF

d_gene: TRBD1
j_gene: TRBJ1-2
v_gene: TRBV5-1
abundance: once
CDR3nt: TGCGCCAGCAGCTTACAGACAGGGCAAGGCCCCCTCTACACCTTC
CDR3aa: CASSLQTGQGPLYTF

d_gene: -
j_gene: TRBJ2-6
v_gene: TRBV18
abundance: -
CDR3nt: TGTGCCAGCTCACCTCGGGGGGCAGGTAGCCCTGGGGCCAACGTCCTGACTTTC
CDR3aa: CASSPRGAGSPGANVLTF

d_gene: -
j_gene: TRBJ2-7
v_gene: TRBV5-1
abundance: -
CDR3nt: TGCGCCAGCAGCTACGGTTCCTACGAGCAGTACTTC
CDR3aa: CASSYGSYEQYF

d_gene: TRBD1
j_gene: TRBJ1-2
v_gene: TRBV5-1
abundance: -
CDR3nt: TGCGCCAGCAGCTACACTAGGGACAGCCCCGGACGCGGCTACACCTTC
CDR3aa: CASSYTRDSPGRGYTF

d_gene: -
j_gene: TRBJ2-3
v_gene: TRBV5-1
abundance: few
CDR3nt: TGCGCCAGCAGCTTGGGTCAACGTCGCGAAGATACGCAGTATTTT
CDR3aa: CASSLGQRREDTQYF

d_gene: -
j_gene: TRBJ1-2
v_gene: TRBV7-9
abundance: -
CDR3nt: TGTGCCAGCAGCTGGGGGCTAGATAACTATGGCTACACCTTC
CDR3aa: CASSWGLDNYGYTF

d_gene: -
j_gene: TRBJ1-1
v_gene: TRBV19
abundance: -
CDR3nt: TGTGCCAGCAAGCCCACGCAGGTAATAATGAACACTGAAGCTTTCTTT
CDR3aa: CASKPTQVIMNTEAFF

d_gene: -
j_gene: TRBJ2-3
v_gene: TRBV19
abundance: few
CDR3nt: TGTGCCAGTAGTTACGGGCTAGATAGAGATACGCAGTATTTT
CDR3aa: CASSYGLDRDTQYF

d_gene: -
j_gene: TRBJ2-2
v_gene: TRBV27
abundance: -
CDR3nt: TGTGCCAGCAGTTTGGGGAGCTTGTTGGGGACCACCGGGGAGCTGTTTTTT
CDR3aa: CASSLGSLLGTTGELFF

d_gene: -
j_gene: TRBJ1-3
v_gene: TRBV10-3
abundance: -
CDR3nt: TGTGCCATCAGGACCCTCGAGGGCACCATATATTTT
CDR3aa: CAIRTLEGTIYF

d_gene: TRBD2
j_gene: TRBJ2-1
v_gene: TRBV19
abundance: -
CDR3nt: TGTGCCAGTTCCGGGAGGGGGAAGGTGAATGAGCAGTTCTTC
CDR3aa: CASSGRGKVNEQFF

d_gene: -
j_gene: TRBJ2-7
v_gene: TRBV19
abundance: few
CDR3nt: TGTGCCAGTAGTATGTACGGACAGAGCTCCTACGAGCAGTACTTC
CDR3aa: CASSMYGQSSYEQYF

d_gene: -
j_gene: TRBJ1-2
v_gene: TRBV6-5
abundance: -
CDR3nt: TGTGCCAGCGGGCGTGAGTTTGGTGGCTACACCTTC
CDR3aa: CASGREFGGYTF

d_gene: TRBD1
j_gene: TRBJ1-1
v_gene: TRBV7-2
abundance: -
CDR3nt: TGTGCCAGCAGCTACCCAGGGACAGGGAACACTGAAGCTTTCTTT
CDR3aa: CASSYPGTGNTEAFF

d_gene: -
j_gene: TRBJ1-6
v_gene: TRBV7-2
abundance: once
CDR3nt: TGTGCCAGCAGCGCCGGGACACAGTATAATTCACCCCTCCACTTT
CDR3aa: CASSAGTQYNSPLHF

d_gene: -
j_gene: TRBJ1-1
v_gene: TRBV13
abundance: once
CDR3nt: TGTGCCAGCGCGCGGGGGCCTGAAGCTTTCTTT
CDR3aa: CASARGPEAFF

d_gene: -
j_gene: TRBJ1-6
v_gene: TRBV19
abundance: few
CDR3nt: TGTGCCAGTAGTATAAGCGGGGCAGGGTACTCCGATTCACCCCTCCACTTT
CDR3aa: CASSISGAGYSDSPLHF

d_gene: TRBD2
j_gene: TRBJ2-7
v_gene: TRBV25-1
abundance: -
CDR3nt: TGTGCCAGCAGTGAGAGCGGGGTCCCCTACGAGCAGTACTTC
CDR3aa: CASSESGVPYEQYF

d_gene: TRBD1
j_gene: TRBJ1-1
v_gene: TRBV19
abundance: -
CDR3nt: TGTGCCAGTAGGACGGCGCGACAGGGGCGAATGAACACTGAAGCTTTCTTT
CDR3aa: CASRTARQGRMNTEAFF

d_gene: TRBD1
j_gene: TRBJ1-1
v_gene: TRBV2
abundance: -
CDR3nt: TGTGCCAGCATCAGAGGACAGGCAGAAGGGACTGAAGCTTTCTTT
CDR3aa: CASIRGQAEGTEAFF

d_gene: TRBD1
j_gene: TRBJ1-5
v_gene: TRBV5-1
abundance: -
CDR3nt: TGCGCCAGCAGCTTAGGGACAGGGGCCGGTCAGCCCCAGCATTTT
CDR3aa: CASSLGTGAGQPQHF

d_gene: -
j_gene: TRBJ1-5
v_gene: TRBV9
abundance: -
CDR3nt: TGTGCCAGCAGCGTAGGAACAGAGGGGCAGCCCCAGCATTTT
CDR3aa: CASSVGTEGQPQHF

d_gene: -
j_gene: TRBJ2-2
v_gene: TRBV29-1
abundance: once
CDR3nt: TGCAGCGCACTAAGGGGGGGAGGCGGGGAGCTGTTTTTT
CDR3aa: CSALRGGGGELFF

d_gene: -
j_gene: TRBJ1-4
v_gene: TRBV18
abundance: once
CDR3nt: TGTGCCAGCTCACCGATGGCAGCAACTAATGAAAAACTGTTTTTT
CDR3aa: CASSPMAATNEKLFF

d_gene: -
j_gene: TRBJ2-7
v_gene: TRBV25-1
abundance: -
CDR3nt: TGTGCCAGCAGTGGTCCCTGGGAAACCTACGAGCAGTACTTC
CDR3aa: CASSGPWETYEQYF

d_gene: TRBD1
j_gene: TRBJ2-7
v_gene: TRBV7-2
abundance: -
CDR3nt: TGTGCCAGCAGCCGGGACAGGGGGCACCGCGAGCAGTACTTC
CDR3aa: CASSRDRGHREQYF

d_gene: -
j_gene: TRBJ2-2
v_gene: TRBV19
abundance: -
CDR3nt: TGTGCCAGTGGGCGCCTGGACACCGGGGAGCTGTTTTTT
CDR3aa: CASGRLDTGELFF

d_gene: -
j_gene: TRBJ1-1
v_gene: TRBV20-1
abundance: -
CDR3nt: TGCAGTGCGGGGGGGGACACTGAAGCTTTCTTT
CDR3aa: CSAGGDTEAFF

d_gene: -
j_gene: TRBJ1-2
v_gene: TRBV2
abundance: -
CDR3nt: TGTGCCAGCAGGGGGGACGTTAACTATGGCTACACCTTC
CDR3aa: CASRGDVNYGYTF

d_gene: TRBD2
j_gene: TRBJ2-7
v_gene: TRBV18
abundance: -
CDR3nt: TGTGCCAGCTCACCTTACACCTGGCGGGGGAGTAGTTACGAGCAGTACTTC
CDR3aa: CASSPYTWRGSSYEQYF

d_gene: -
j_gene: TRBJ2-2
v_gene: TRBV7-6
abundance: -
CDR3nt: TGTGCCAGCAGCTCCAGGACAGCGAACACCGGGGAGCTGTTTTTT
CDR3aa: CASSSRTANTGELFF